Listed below are T cell receptor beta chains from one sample, sequenced in a study of control samples from healthy donors and cancer patients. Sequencing was performed with immunoSEQ multiplex PCR; in TCRdb, only in-frame clones are kept and a portion is missing. The listing contains fewer than 250,000 clones. The material sequenced was blood. These receptors all come from a woman aged 25 to 39 in good health. Each CDR3 is given without its conserved first and last residue.

CDR3 length	V gene	J gene	CDR3 protein
16	TRBV18	TRBJ1-3	ASSPSTSGTGGGNTIY
12	TRBV13	TRBJ1-2	ASSSPAETYGYT
11	TRBV6-5	TRBJ1-6	ASRGVLQLPLH
12	TRBV30	TRBJ1-1	AWTFLQGAALAF
12	TRBV19	TRBJ2-7	ASSIYLGEYEQY
13	TRBV3-1/TRBV3-2	TRBJ2-5	ASSQQTGFQETQY
13	TRBV24-1	TRBJ2-3	ATSARSRSQDTQY
14	TRBV7-6	TRBJ2-5	ASSRPPQGLQETQY
10	TRBV19	TRBJ1-1	ASSFGVTEAF
10	TRBV7-9	TRBJ2-1	SSGATYNEQF
14	TRBV5-1	TRBJ2-7	ASSLVTGTGGDEQY
14	TRBV9	TRBJ2-3	ASSVGAGAGTDTQY
10	TRBV11-2	TRBJ1-6	ASSLVNSPLH
14	TRBV28	TRBJ2-1	ASSNIAGTEHNEQF
11	TRBV30	TRBJ1-5	AWSGGRGQPQH
13	TRBV5-1	TRBJ1-3	ASSSRTGRGNTIY